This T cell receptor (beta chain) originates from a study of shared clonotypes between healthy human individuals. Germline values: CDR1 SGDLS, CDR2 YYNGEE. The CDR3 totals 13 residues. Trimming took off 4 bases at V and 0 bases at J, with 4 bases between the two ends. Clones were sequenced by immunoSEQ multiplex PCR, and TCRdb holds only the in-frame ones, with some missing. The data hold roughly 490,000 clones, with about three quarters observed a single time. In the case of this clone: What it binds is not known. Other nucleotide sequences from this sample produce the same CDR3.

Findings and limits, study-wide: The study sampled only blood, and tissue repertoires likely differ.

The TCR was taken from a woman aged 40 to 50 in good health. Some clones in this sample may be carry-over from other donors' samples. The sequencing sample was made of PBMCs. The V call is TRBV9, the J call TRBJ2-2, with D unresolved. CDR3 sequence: CASSPPNTGELFF. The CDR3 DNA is TGTGCCAGCAGCCCCCCGAACACCGGGGAGCTGTTTTTT.